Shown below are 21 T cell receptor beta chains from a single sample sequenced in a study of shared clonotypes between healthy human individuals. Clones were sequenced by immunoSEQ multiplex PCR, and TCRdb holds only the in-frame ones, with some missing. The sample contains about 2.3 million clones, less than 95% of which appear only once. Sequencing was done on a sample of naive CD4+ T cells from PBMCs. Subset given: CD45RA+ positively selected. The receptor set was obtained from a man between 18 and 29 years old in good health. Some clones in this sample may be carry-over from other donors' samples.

The CDR3 DNA follows: TGTGCCAGCAGTTCGACTAGCGGGATTTCGACAGATACGCAGTATTTT. It encodes CASSSTSGISTDTQYF. The chain has TRBV11-2 and TRBJ2-3; 11 bases fit TRBD2. Per the germline V gene, CDR1 is SGHAT and CDR2 is FQNNGV. V shed 6 bases and J 3 bases; nucleotides not matched to a gene: 8. The CDR3 totals 16 residues.

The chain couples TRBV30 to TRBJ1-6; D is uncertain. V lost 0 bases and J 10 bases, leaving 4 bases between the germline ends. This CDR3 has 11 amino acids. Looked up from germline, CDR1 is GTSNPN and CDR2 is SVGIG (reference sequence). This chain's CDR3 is CAWSVESPLHF. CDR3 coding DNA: TGTGCCTGGAGTGTAGAATCACCCCTCCACTTT. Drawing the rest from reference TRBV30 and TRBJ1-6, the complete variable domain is SQTIHQWPATLVQPVGSPLSLECTVEGTSNPNLYWYRQAAGRGLQLLFYSVGIGQISSEVPQNLSASRPQDRQFILSSKKLLLSDSGFYLCAWSVESPLHFGNGTRLTVT.

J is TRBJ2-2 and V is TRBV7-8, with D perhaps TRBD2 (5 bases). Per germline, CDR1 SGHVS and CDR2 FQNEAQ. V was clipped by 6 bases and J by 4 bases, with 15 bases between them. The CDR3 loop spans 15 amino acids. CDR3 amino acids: CASSNRGLFTGELFF. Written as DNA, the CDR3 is TGTGCCAGCAGTAATAGAGGACTGTTCACCGGGGAGCTGTTTTTT.

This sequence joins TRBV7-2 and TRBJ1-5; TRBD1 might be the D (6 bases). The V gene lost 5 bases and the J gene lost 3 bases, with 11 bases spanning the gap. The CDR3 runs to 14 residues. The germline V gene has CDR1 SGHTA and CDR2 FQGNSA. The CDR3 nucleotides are TGTGCCAGCAGCCCGACAGGCTACAATCAGCCCCAGCATTTT. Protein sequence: CASSPTGYNQPQHF.

CDR3 residues: CASSASGNQPQHF. The DNA of the CDR3 is TGTGCCAGCAGTGCCTCGGGCAATCAGCCCCAGCATTTT. The chain is built from TRBV6-1 and TRBJ1-5; the D is unclear. Germline lookup yields CDR1 MNHNS and CDR2 SASEGT. With 4 bases removed from V and 2 bases from J, the gap between germline ends came to 6 bases. This CDR3 comprises 13 residues.

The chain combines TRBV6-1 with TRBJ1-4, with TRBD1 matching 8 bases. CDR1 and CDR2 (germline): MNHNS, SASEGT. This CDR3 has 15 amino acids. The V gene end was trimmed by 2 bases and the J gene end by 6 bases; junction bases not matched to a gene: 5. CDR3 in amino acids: CASSERTGWDEKLFF. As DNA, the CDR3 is TGTGCCAGCAGTGAAAGGACAGGGTGGGATGAAAAACTGTTTTTT.

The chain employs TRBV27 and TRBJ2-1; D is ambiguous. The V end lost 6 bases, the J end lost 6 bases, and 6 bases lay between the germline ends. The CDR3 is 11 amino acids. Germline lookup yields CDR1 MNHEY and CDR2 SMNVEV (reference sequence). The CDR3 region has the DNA TGTGCCAGCAGGGGCATCAATGAGCAGTTCTTC. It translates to CASRGINEQFF.

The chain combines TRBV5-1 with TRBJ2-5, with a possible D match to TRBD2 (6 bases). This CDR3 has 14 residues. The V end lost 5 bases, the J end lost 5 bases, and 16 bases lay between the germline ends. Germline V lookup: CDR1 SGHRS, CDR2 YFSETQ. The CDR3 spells CASRTGTSSETQYF. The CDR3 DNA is TGCGCCAGCAGAACCGGGACTTCCTCGGAGACCCAGTACTTC.

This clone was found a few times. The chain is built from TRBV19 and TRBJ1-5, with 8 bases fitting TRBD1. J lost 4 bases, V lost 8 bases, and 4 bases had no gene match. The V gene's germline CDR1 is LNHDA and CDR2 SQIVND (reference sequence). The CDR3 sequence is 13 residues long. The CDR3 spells CASGHRGNQPQHF. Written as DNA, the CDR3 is TGTGCCAGTGGACACAGGGGGAATCAGCCCCAGCATTTT.

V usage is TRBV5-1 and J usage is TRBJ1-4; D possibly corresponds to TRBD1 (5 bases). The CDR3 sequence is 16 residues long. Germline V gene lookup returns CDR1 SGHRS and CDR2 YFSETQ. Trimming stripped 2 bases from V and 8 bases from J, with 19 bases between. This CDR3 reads CASSFMVGTNREKLFF. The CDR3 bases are TGCGCCAGCAGCTTCATGGTCGGGACGAATAGGGAAAAACTGTTTTTT.

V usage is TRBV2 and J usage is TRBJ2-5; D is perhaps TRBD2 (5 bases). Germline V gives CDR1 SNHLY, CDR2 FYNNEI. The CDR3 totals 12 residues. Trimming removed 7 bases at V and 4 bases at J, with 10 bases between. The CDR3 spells CASKAEGETQYF. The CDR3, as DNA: TGTGCCAGCAAGGCCGAGGGAGAGACCCAGTACTTC.

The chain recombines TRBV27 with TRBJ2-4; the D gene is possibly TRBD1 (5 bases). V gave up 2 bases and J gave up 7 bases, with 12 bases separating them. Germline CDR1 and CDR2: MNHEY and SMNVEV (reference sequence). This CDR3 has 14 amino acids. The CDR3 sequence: CASSLGAVSNIQYF. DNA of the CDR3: TGTGCCAGCAGTTTAGGGGCAGTCTCGAACATTCAGTACTTC.

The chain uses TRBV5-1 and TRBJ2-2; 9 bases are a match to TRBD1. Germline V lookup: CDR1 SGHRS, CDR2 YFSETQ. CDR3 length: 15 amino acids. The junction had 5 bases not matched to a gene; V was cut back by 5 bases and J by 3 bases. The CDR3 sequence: CASSDRQGDTGELFF. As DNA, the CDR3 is TGCGCCAGCAGTGACAGACAGGGGGACACCGGGGAGCTGTTTTTT.

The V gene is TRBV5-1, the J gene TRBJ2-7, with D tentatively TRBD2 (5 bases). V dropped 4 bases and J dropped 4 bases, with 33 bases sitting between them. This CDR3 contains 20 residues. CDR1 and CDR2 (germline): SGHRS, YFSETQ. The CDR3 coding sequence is TGCGCCAGCAGCCTTGCGCGACCGGGATTTTGGTCGAAGGAAAGATACGAGCAGTACTTC. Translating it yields CASSLARPGFWSKERYEQYF.

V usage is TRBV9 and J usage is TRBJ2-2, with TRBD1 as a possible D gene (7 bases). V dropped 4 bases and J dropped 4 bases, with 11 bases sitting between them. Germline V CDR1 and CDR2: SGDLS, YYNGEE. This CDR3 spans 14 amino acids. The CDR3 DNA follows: TGTGCCAGCAGCCCCCAGGGGGGCACCGGGGAGCTGTTTTTT. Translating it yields CASSPQGGTGELFF.

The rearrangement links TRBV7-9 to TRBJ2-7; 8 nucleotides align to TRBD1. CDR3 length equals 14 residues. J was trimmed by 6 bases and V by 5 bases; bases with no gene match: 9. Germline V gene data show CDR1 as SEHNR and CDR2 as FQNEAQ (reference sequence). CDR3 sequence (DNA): TGTGCCAGCAGCGCAACCCCGGACAGGGCCGAGCAGTACTTC. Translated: CASSATPDRAEQYF.

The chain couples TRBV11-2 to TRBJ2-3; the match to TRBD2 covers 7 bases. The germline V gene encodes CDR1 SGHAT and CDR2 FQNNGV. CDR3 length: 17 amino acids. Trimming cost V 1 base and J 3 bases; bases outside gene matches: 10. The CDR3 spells CASSLVVGGRGTDTQYF. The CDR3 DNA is TGTGCCAGCAGCTTAGTGGTGGGGGGGAGAGGTACAGATACGCAGTATTTT.

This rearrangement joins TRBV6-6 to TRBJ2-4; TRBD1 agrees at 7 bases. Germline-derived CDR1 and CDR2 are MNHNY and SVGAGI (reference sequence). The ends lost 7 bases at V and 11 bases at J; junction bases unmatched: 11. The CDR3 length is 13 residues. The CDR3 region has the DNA TGTGCCAGCACCATAAACACCGACAGGGTTCAGTACTTC. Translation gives CASTINTDRVQYF.

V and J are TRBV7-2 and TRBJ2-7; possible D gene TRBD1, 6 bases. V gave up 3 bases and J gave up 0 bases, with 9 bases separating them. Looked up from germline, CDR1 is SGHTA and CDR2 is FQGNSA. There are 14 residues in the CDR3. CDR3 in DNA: TGTGCCAGCAGCTTTCAGGGGACCTCCTACGAGCAGTACTTC. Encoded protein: CASSFQGTSYEQYF.

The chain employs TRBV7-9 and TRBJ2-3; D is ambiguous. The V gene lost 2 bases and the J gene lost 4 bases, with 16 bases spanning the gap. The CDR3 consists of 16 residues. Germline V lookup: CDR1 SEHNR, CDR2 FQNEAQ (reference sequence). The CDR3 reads CASSLFGNQAADTQYF. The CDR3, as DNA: TGTGCCAGCAGCTTATTTGGGAACCAGGCGGCAGATACGCAGTATTTT.

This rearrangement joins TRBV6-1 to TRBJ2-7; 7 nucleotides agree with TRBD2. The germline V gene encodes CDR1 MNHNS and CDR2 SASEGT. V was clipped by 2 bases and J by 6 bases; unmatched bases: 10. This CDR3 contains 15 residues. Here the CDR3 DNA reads TGTGCCAGCAGTGAACCCCGGACTAGTTGGAGCGAGCAGTACTTC. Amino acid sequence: CASSEPRTSWSEQYF.